Listed here are 27 T cell receptor beta chains from one sample, sequenced in a study of beta chain features in type 1 diabetes. Sequencing targeted expressed TCRB transcripts, as all isolated RNA had been reverse transcribed. Sequenced by immunoSEQ multiplex PCR; TCRdb stores in-frame clones only, minus some. The sample contains hundreds of thousands of clones, over 10% of which appear only once. Sequencing used naive CD4+ T cells from blood. The receptors were gathered from a man between 18 and 29 years old in good health.

The chain carries TRBV10-3 and TRBJ1-1; D unclear. Germline V CDR1 and CDR2: ENHRY, SYGVKD. V was shortened by 2 bases and J by 5 bases, with 3 bases between the two germline ends. The CDR3 loop spans 11 amino acids. The CDR3, as DNA: TGTGCCATCAGTGAGCGTACTGAAGCTTTCTTT. Translated: CAISERTEAFF.

The chain's CDR3 is CASSIRDRGLVAQYF. As DNA, the CDR3 is TGTGCCAGTAGTATCCGGGACAGGGGCCTCGTGGCCCAGTACTTC. The chain joins TRBV19 to TRBJ2-5; 10 positions agree with TRBD1. This CDR3 comprises 15 residues. V trimming: 3 bases; J trimming: 9 bases; junction bases outside the gene matches: 10. The germline V gene encodes CDR1 LNHDA and CDR2 SQIVND (reference sequence).

This clone was observed a handful of times. The rearrangement links TRBV18 to TRBJ2-7, with 8 bases fitting TRBD2. The CDR3 covers 15 residues. The trim removed 3 bases at V and 6 bases at J, leaving 10 bases unmatched. In germline, CDR1 is KGHSH, CDR2 LQKENI. The CDR3, as DNA: TGTGCCAGCTCACCTCACCCGGGGGGGCTGGGCGAGCAGTACTTC. It codes for CASSPHPGGLGEQYF.

The V gene is TRBV9, the J gene TRBJ1-2; TRBD1 aligns across 11 bases. This CDR3 spans 17 amino acids. The trim removed 2 bases at V and 1 base at J, leaving 7 bases unmatched. CDR1 is SGDLS, CDR2 YYNGEE, per germline. CDR3 DNA sequence: TGTGCCAGCAGCGTGACCGGGACAGGGGGAGGTAACTATGGCTACACCTTC. This sequence encodes CASSVTGTGGGNYGYTF.

The genes are TRBV4-3 and TRBJ1-2, with a tentative D call TRBD1 (6 bases). CDR1 is LGHNA, CDR2 YSLEER, per germline. V was clipped by 1 base and J by 6 bases, with 15 bases between them. The CDR3 has 15 residues. CDR3 sequence: CASSQAASGGDGYTF. The CDR3 DNA follows: TGCGCCAGCAGCCAAGCTGCGTCGGGGGGCGATGGCTACACCTTC.

The chain combines TRBV7-2 with TRBJ1-5; a possible D gene is TRBD1 (5 bases). The germline V and J ends were trimmed by 1 base and 4 bases, with 11 bases remaining between them. In germline, CDR1 is SGHTA, CDR2 FQGNSA. This CDR3 spans 15 amino acids. The CDR3 sequence is CASSLEIAGNQPQHF. The CDR3 DNA reads as TGTGCCAGCAGCTTAGAGATAGCAGGGAATCAGCCCCAGCATTTT. The variable domain in full, with the rest retrieved from reference TRBV7-2 and TRBJ1-5, is GAGVSQSPSNKVTEKGKDVELRCDPISGHTALYWYRQSLGQGLEFLIYFQGNSAPDKSGLPSDRFSAERTGGSVSTLTIQRTQQEDSAVYLCASSLEIAGNQPQHFGDGTRLSIL.

There are a few counts of this clone. The J gene is TRBJ2-7, the V gene TRBV30; 11 bases fit TRBD1. The CDR3 sequence is 13 residues long. Trimming removed 7 bases from V and 3 bases from J; junction bases left unmatched: 5. Germline values: CDR1 GTSNPN, CDR2 SVGIG (reference sequence). The CDR3, as DNA: TGTGCCTTCCGGGACAGGGGGTTCTACGAGCAGTACTTC. This gives the protein CAFRDRGFYEQYF.

The chain uses TRBV30 and TRBJ1-5; possibly TRBD1 for D (6 bases). V lost 1 base to trimming and J lost 2 bases, with 12 bases between them. CDR1 and CDR2 (germline): GTSNPN, SVGIG (reference sequence). The CDR3 covers 15 residues. The CDR3 coding sequence is TGTGCCTGGAGTGCTTTATCAGGGGGCAATCAGCCCCAGCATTTT. Translated, it gives CAWSALSGGNQPQHF.

This clone turned up a few times. Additional DNA sequences in this sample encode the identical CDR3. This chain links TRBV18 with TRBJ1-1, with 9 bases identical to TRBD1. The junction had 1 base not matched to a gene; V was cut back by 1 base and J by 1 base. The CDR3 is made up of 15 amino acids. Germline values: CDR1 KGHSH, CDR2 LQKENI. This CDR3 is CASSPLGQGNTEAFF. Written as DNA, the CDR3 is TGTGCCAGCTCACCACTGGGACAGGGGAACACTGAAGCTTTCTTT.

This sequence joins TRBV29-1 and TRBJ1-4; 7 nucleotides agree with TRBD1. Trimming at V came to 4 bases and at J to 4 bases, leaving 6 bases not matched to a gene. This CDR3 is 14 amino acids long. CDR1 and CDR2 from the germline V gene are SQVTM and ANQGSEA. CDR3 sequence (DNA): TGCAGCGTTGCCCCGACAGGGATTAATGAAAAACTGTTTTTT. Encoded protein: CSVAPTGINEKLFF.

V usage is TRBV6-5 and J usage is TRBJ2-7; possible D gene TRBD2, 6 bases. V lost 6 bases and J 4 bases, leaving 10 bases between the germline ends. The length of the CDR3 is 12 residues. CDR1 MNHEY and CDR2 SVGAGI come from the germline V gene. Here the CDR3 DNA reads TGTGCCAGCAGCGGGGACTTGTACGAGCAGTACTTC. Protein product: CASSGDLYEQYF.

This clone turned up a few times. The chain joins TRBV5-4 to TRBJ2-3, with D possibly being TRBD2 (6 bases). Germline CDR1 SGHNT, CDR2 YYREEE (reference sequence). CDR3 size: 15 residues. With 5 bases removed from V and 4 bases from J, the gap between germline ends came to 17 bases. CDR3 DNA sequence: TGTGCCAGCAGAAAGGAGACGGGAGCCCCAGATACGCAGTATTTT. This encodes CASRKETGAPDTQYF. The full variable domain, completed using reference TRBV5-4 and TRBJ2-3, is ETGVTQSPTHLIKTRGQQVTLRCSSQSGHNTVSWYQQALGQGPQFIFQYYREEENGRGNFPPRFSGLQFPNYSSELNVNALELDDSALYLCASRKETGAPDTQYFGPGTRLTVL.

This clone was detected only a few times. The chain uses TRBV4-3 and TRBJ2-1, with 7 bases lining up with TRBD1. The germline V gene encodes CDR1 LGHNA and CDR2 YSLEER. The V segment lost 4 bases and the J segment 4 bases; nucleotides outside the gene matches: 10. The CDR3 has 16 residues. The CDR3 DNA reads as TGCGCCAGCAGCCCCCAACCGGGACAGCCTTACAATGAGCAGTTCTTC. This gives the protein CASSPQPGQPYNEQFF.

There are a few counts of this clone. The J gene is TRBJ2-6, the V gene TRBV30, with 7 bases that match TRBD1. There are 14 residues in the CDR3. Germline CDR1 reads GTSNPN; CDR2 reads SVGIG (reference sequence). J was trimmed by 3 bases and V by 2 bases; bases with no gene match: 1. CDR3 residues: CAWSSGGGANVLTF. The CDR3 coding sequence is TGTGCCTGGAGTTCAGGGGGTGGGGCCAACGTCCTGACTTTC.

The rearrangement links TRBV30 to TRBJ1-2, with D tentatively TRBD1 (6 bases). Germline V gene data show CDR1 as GTSNPN and CDR2 as SVGIG (reference sequence). CDR3 length equals 13 residues. V was pared by 1 base and J by 6 bases, with 12 bases between. CDR3 coding DNA: TGTGCCTGGAGTGGCTCAGGGGTGCATGGCTACACCTTC. This encodes CAWSGSGVHGYTF.

The genes are TRBV19 and TRBJ2-2; 8 positions match TRBD1. V lost 3 bases to trimming and J lost 0 bases; unmatched junction nucleotides: 9. The CDR3 contains 18 residues. The germline V gene has CDR1 LNHDA and CDR2 SQIVND (reference sequence). CDR3 residues: CASSMEDRVLPNTGELFF. In DNA form, the CDR3 reads TGTGCCAGTAGTATGGAGGACAGGGTCCTACCGAACACCGGGGAGCTGTTTTTT.

In this sample, this clone turned up a few times. The rearrangement joins TRBV4-3 to TRBJ2-7; 7 nucleotides align to TRBD1. The CDR3 loop spans 15 amino acids. From germline, CDR1 is LGHNA and CDR2 YSLEER. Trimming took 1 base from V and 0 from J; bases not matched to a gene: 3. CDR3 in amino acids: CASSQATGFSYEQYF. The CDR3 bases are TGCGCCAGCAGCCAAGCGACAGGGTTCTCCTACGAGCAGTACTTC.

This clone was seen only a few times. The chain has TRBV11-2 and TRBJ2-3; a possible D gene is TRBD2 (6 bases). CDR1 is SGHAT and CDR2 is FQNNGV in the germline V gene. The V and J ends lost 5 bases and 4 bases respectively, with 10 bases between them. This CDR3 has 13 residues. This chain's CDR3 is CASSLGLSDTQYF. The CDR3 DNA is TGTGCCAGCAGCCTAGGACTATCAGATACGCAGTATTTT.

In its sample, this clone was seen a few times. This chain joins TRBV28 and TRBJ1-2, with TRBD1 identical over 8 bases. Germline CDR1 reads MDHEN; CDR2 reads SYDVKM. The CDR3 is made up of 16 amino acids. The ends lost 6 bases at V and 2 bases at J; junction bases unmatched: 11. The CDR3 sequence is CASSSLPGTGNYGYTF. The CDR3 nucleotides are TGTGCCAGCAGCTCGCTCCCCGGGACAGGAAACTATGGCTACACCTTC.

The chain couples TRBV30 to TRBJ1-4, with 8 bases aligning to TRBD1. With 2 bases clipped from V and 5 bases from J, the junction kept 4 bases outside the gene matches. The CDR3 has 14 amino acids. CDR1 and CDR2 (germline): GTSNPN, SVGIG (reference sequence). CDR3 nucleotide sequence: TGTGCCTGGAGTTTGGACAGGGTAAATGAAAAACTGTTTTTT. Protein: CAWSLDRVNEKLFF.

The chain employs TRBV28 and TRBJ2-1; D is ambiguous. Germline V gene data show CDR1 as MDHEN and CDR2 as SYDVKM. CDR3 size: 14 residues. Trimming removed 6 bases at V and 4 bases at J, with 13 bases between. In nucleotides, the CDR3 is TGTGCCAGCAGCTCAAACCCGACTTACAATGAGCAGTTCTTC. As protein: CASSSNPTYNEQFF.

This chain links TRBV7-3 with TRBJ2-3; 8 bases line up with TRBD2. Germline-derived CDR1 and CDR2 are SGHTA and FQGTGA. CDR3 length equals 16 residues. Unmatched junction bases numbered 4, after V lost 1 base and J lost 1 base. CDR3 nucleotides: TGTGCCAGCAGCTTAATTCCGGGGGGGGGCACAGATACGCAGTATTTT. The encoded protein is CASSLIPGGGTDTQYF.

This clone was counted a few times. V gene TRBV9 combines with J gene TRBJ2-1; D perhaps matches TRBD1 (6 bases). The CDR3 consists of 15 residues. Looked up from germline, CDR1 is SGDLS and CDR2 is YYNGEE. V lost 3 bases, J lost 2 bases, and 12 bases lay in between. The DNA for the CDR3 is TGTGCCAGCAGCGACACAGGGATCGCCTACAATGAGCAGTTCTTC. Amino acids: CASSDTGIAYNEQFF. Filled out from reference TRBV9 and TRBJ2-1, the complete variable domain reads DSGVTQTPKHLITATGQRVTLRCSPRSGDLSVYWYQQSLDQGLQFLIQYYNGEERAKGNILERFSAQQFPDLHSELNLSSLELGDSALYFCASSDTGIAYNEQFFGPGTRLTVL.

This clone was found a few times. The J gene is TRBJ2-2, the V gene TRBV9; TRBD2 aligns across 11 bases. V lost 5 bases, J lost 2 bases, and 5 bases stayed unmatched. Germline CDR1 is SGDLS and CDR2 is YYNGEE. This CDR3 contains 16 residues. The CDR3 nucleotides are TGTGCCAGCAGTCTTAGCGGGGGGGCAAACACCGGGGAGCTGTTTTTT. Translating gives CASSLSGGANTGELFF.

This clone was observed a few times. The V call is TRBV11-2, the J call TRBJ2-7, with D perhaps matching TRBD1 (5 bases). The germline V and J ends were trimmed by 1 base and 6 bases, with 10 bases remaining between them. This CDR3 contains 13 residues. CDR1 is SGHAT, CDR2 FQNNGV, per germline. In DNA, the CDR3 is TGTGCCAGCAGCTTAGGGGCAGGGCTCGAGCAGTACTTC. Protein product: CASSLGAGLEQYF.

CDR3 in DNA: TGTGCCAGCTCACCGATTGCAGGGCCCCAAGAGACCCAGTACTTC. As protein: CASSPIAGPQETQYF. The chain employs TRBV18 and TRBJ2-5; a weak D match, TRBD1 (5 bases). The CDR3 loop spans 15 amino acids. Germline CDR1 and CDR2: KGHSH and LQKENI. V was pared by 3 bases and J by 1 base, with 12 bases between.

The V gene is TRBV29-1, the J gene TRBJ2-2; 11 bases are shared with TRBD2. The V and J ends lost 2 bases and 5 bases, in that order; junction bases with no gene match: 4. The CDR3 is 15 residues long. CDR1 is SQVTM and CDR2 is ANQGSEA in the germline V gene. The CDR3: CSVELAGGGTGELFF. CDR3 bases: TGCAGCGTTGAACTAGCGGGAGGCGGGACCGGGGAGCTGTTTTTT.